These 27 T cell receptor beta chains originate from one sample sequenced in a study of naive and memory T cell subsets. Ligated cDNA underwent four rounds of PCR with nested alpha and beta constant region primers and SP2. TCRdb recomputed calls from the 5' RACE reads with MiXCR, one row per CDR3 protein. The table records approximately 49,000 distinct CDR3 sequences, around 5% of them present only once. The library had UMIs added by 3' ligation of an oligonucleotide to TCR cDNA. The receptors were gathered from a female donor in good health.

This clonotype appeared many times. The rearrangement uses TRBV18 and TRBJ2-7; D remains unclear. The CDR3 has 15 amino acids. Germline V lookup: CDR1 KGHSH, CDR2 LQKENI. V was trimmed by 2 bases and J by 7 bases, leaving 18 bases between them. The CDR3 DNA reads TGTGCCAGCTCACCAACCGGTCCCGGGCTAGGGGAGCAGTACTTC. It is translated as CASSPTGPGLGEQYF.

This clonotype was recorded many times. The J gene is TRBJ2-2, the V gene TRBV20-1; 16 bases map to TRBD2. Per germline, CDR1 DFQATT and CDR2 SNEGSKA (reference sequence). This CDR3 comprises 19 residues. V shed 0 bases and J 4 bases; nucleotides not matched to a gene: 8. The CDR3, as DNA: TGCAGTGCTAGAGACTGGGGACTAGCGGGAGGGCCGGGCACCGGGGAGCTGTTTTTT. Protein sequence: CSARDWGLAGGPGTGELFF.

This clonotype was picked up many times. The gene calls are TRBV20-1 and TRBJ2-7; 11 positions agree with TRBD2. Germline V lookup: CDR1 DFQATT, CDR2 SNEGSKA (reference sequence). With V trimmed by 7 bases and J by 1 base, 15 bases remained unmatched. The CDR3 extends over 17 amino acids. The CDR3 DNA reads as TGCAGTGGATTGGTCACTAGCGGGAGTAGGGGGTCCTACGAGCAGTACTTC. This translates into CSGLVTSGSRGSYEQYF.

This clonotype was detected many times. The chain has TRBV7-9 and TRBJ1-5, with a possible D match to TRBD1 (5 bases). The CDR3 loop spans 13 amino acids. V lost 2 bases, J lost 7 bases, and 9 bases lay in between. CDR1 is SEHNR, CDR2 FQNEAQ, per germline (reference sequence). CDR3 DNA sequence: TGTGCCAGCAGCTTACAGGGAAACCAGCCCCAGCATTTT. It translates to CASSLQGNQPQHF.

This clonotype was counted only a few times. This chain joins TRBV12-3 or TRBV12-4 and TRBJ2-7; the match to TRBD2 covers 13 bases. This CDR3 has 17 residues. V shed 3 bases, J shed 6 bases, and the junction held 11 bases outside the gene matches. The CDR3 bases are TGTGCCAGCAGTTTGGGGACTAGCGGGAAGTATAAAGGCGAGCAGTACTTC. Its translation: CASSLGTSGKYKGEQYF.

This clonotype showed up many times. The chain employs TRBV9 and TRBJ2-4; D gene ambiguous. The ends were cut back, 0 bases at V and 0 bases at J, with 10 bases in the middle. CDR1 and CDR2 from the germline V gene are SGDLS and YYNGEE. This CDR3 has 16 amino acids. In DNA, the CDR3 is TGTGCCAGCAGCGTAGAAGGCAAATTAGCCAAAAACATTCAGTACTTC. This encodes CASSVEGKLAKNIQYF.

In its sample, this clonotype was seen many times. The rearrangement uses TRBV30 and TRBJ2-1; the D is unclear. V shed 1 base and J shed 0 bases, with 16 bases lying between them. CDR1 is GTSNPN and CDR2 is SVGIG in the germline V gene (reference sequence). The CDR3 spans 17 residues. The CDR3 bases are TGTGCCTGGAGTGCCGGAGTCCTGATGAGCTCCTACAATGAGCAGTTCTTC. Translating it yields CAWSAGVLMSSYNEQFF.

The chain combines TRBV19 with TRBJ2-2; tentative D call: TRBD2 (6 bases). The CDR3 sequence is 14 residues long. V was trimmed by 8 bases and J by 4 bases, leaving 14 bases between them. Germline V gene sequence: CDR1 LNHDA, CDR2 SQIVND (reference sequence). CDR3 in DNA: TGTGCCAGTTTCGGACTAAGGGCCACCGGGGAGCTGTTTTTT. It yields the protein CASFGLRATGELFF.

This clonotype was seen ten or more times. The chain recombines TRBV6-5 with TRBJ2-7, with a weak D call TRBD1 (6 bases). The ends were cut back, 6 bases at V and 5 bases at J, with 23 bases in the middle. This CDR3 contains 16 residues. Germline assignment: CDR1 MNHEY and CDR2 SVGAGI. The CDR3 spells CASRLHRDTEWDEQYF. CDR3 nucleotides: TGTGCCAGCAGACTCCACCGGGACACCGAATGGGACGAGCAGTACTTC.

There are many counts of this clonotype. The CDR3 here is CASSYHASGNVYEQYF. The CDR3, as DNA: TGTGCCAGCAGTTACCACGCTAGCGGGAACGTCTACGAGCAGTACTTC. V and J are TRBV6-2 or TRBV6-3 and TRBJ2-7; 9 bases match TRBD2. The CDR3 totals 16 residues. Germline trimming cut 2 bases from V and 3 bases from J; bases unmatched to any gene: 8. Per germline, CDR1 MNHEY and CDR2 SVGEGT.

This clonotype has only a few counts. The rearrangement uses TRBV29-1 and TRBJ2-7; 10 nucleotides line up with TRBD2. The CDR3 has 14 residues. Per germline, CDR1 SQVTM and CDR2 ANQGSEA. Trimming at V came to 3 bases and at J to 4 bases, leaving 6 bases not matched to a gene. Here the CDR3 DNA reads TGCAGCGTTGAGGAGAAAGCGGGAGGGTACGAGCAGTACTTC. The encoded protein is CSVEEKAGGYEQYF.

Ten or more counts support this clonotype. J is TRBJ2-7 and V is TRBV5-1, with D possibly being TRBD1 (5 bases). The CDR3 runs 14 residues. The V end lost 1 base, the J end lost 7 bases, and 15 bases lay between the germline ends. Germline-derived CDR1 and CDR2 are SGHRS and YFSETQ. This CDR3 is CASSLFQGMGEQYF. In DNA form, the CDR3 reads TGCGCCAGCAGCTTGTTTCAGGGTATGGGTGAGCAGTACTTC.

There are many counts of this clonotype. The J gene is TRBJ2-5, the V gene TRBV12-3 or TRBV12-4; D possibly corresponds to TRBD2 (6 bases). The CDR3 is made up of 15 amino acids. V lost 5 bases and J lost 5, with 18 bases in between. The CDR3 spells CASSGPGEGWETQYF. CDR3 nucleotide sequence: TGTGCCAGCAGTGGACCGGGAGAGGGGTGGGAGACCCAGTACTTC.

This clonotype was seen ten or more times. The genes are TRBV21-1 and TRBJ2-7. TRBV21-1 is a known pseudogene. The CDR3 is made up of 11 amino acids. The CDR3 protein is CASSKDYEQYF. CDR3 coding DNA: TGTGCCAGCAGCAAAGACTACGAGCAGTACTTC.

This clonotype has at least ten counts. The CDR3 spells CSVSREGPLDTQYF. The CDR3 bases are TGCAGCGTTTCACGGGAGGGCCCCTTAGATACGCAGTATTTT. V usage is TRBV29-1 and J usage is TRBJ2-3; TRBD2 matches at 8 bases. The CDR3 contains 14 residues. Trimming cost V 5 bases and J 5 bases; bases outside gene matches: 9. The germline V gene encodes CDR1 SQVTM and CDR2 ANQGSEA.

This clonotype was seen ten or more times. The chain employs TRBV5-1 and TRBJ1-1, with D perhaps matching TRBD1 (5 bases). V lost 2 bases and J 4 bases, leaving 18 bases between the germline ends. Germline values: CDR1 SGHRS, CDR2 YFSETQ. The CDR3 covers 16 residues. The CDR3: CASSLQPGLQSTEAFF. The CDR3 coding sequence is TGCGCCAGCAGCTTACAACCGGGACTCCAGAGCACTGAAGCTTTCTTT.

To note about this clonotype: This could be a read error, since a much larger clone is one nucleotide away. The chain couples TRBV19 to TRBJ2-3, with D perhaps matching TRBD2 (6 bases). Trimming stripped 6 bases from V and 6 bases from J, with 16 bases between. CDR1 LNHDA and CDR2 SQIVND come from the germline V gene (reference sequence). There are 14 residues in the CDR3. The CDR3 sequence is CASRDWRALDTQYF. The DNA of the CDR3 is TGTGCCAGTAGAGACTGGAGGGCCCTGGATACGCAGTATTTT.

This clonotype was counted at least ten times. The rearrangement links TRBV20-1 to TRBJ1-2, with 9 bases fitting TRBD1. V trimming: 5 bases; J trimming: 3 bases; junction bases outside the gene matches: 4. Germline values: CDR1 DFQATT, CDR2 SNEGSKA (reference sequence). This CDR3 region has 13 residues. The CDR3 protein is CSAEDRGDYGYTF. CDR3 nucleotide sequence: TGCAGTGCTGAGGACAGGGGTGACTATGGCTACACCTTC.

This clonotype was seen repeatedly, ten times or more. As DNA, the CDR3 is TGCGCCAGCAGCTTGGGACTAGCGGGAACTTACGAGCAGTACTTC. It codes for CASSLGLAGTYEQYF. This chain joins TRBV5-1 and TRBJ2-7; TRBD2 agrees at 11 bases. Losses at the gene ends were 0 bases for V and 4 bases for J; bases not matched to a gene: 3. CDR1 and CDR2 (germline): SGHRS, YFSETQ. This CDR3 has 15 residues.

This clonotype was counted many times. The chain couples TRBV4-1 to TRBJ2-2, with TRBD2 matching 7 bases. From germline, CDR1 is MGHRA and CDR2 YSYEKL. There are 15 residues in the CDR3. V lost 3 bases to trimming and J lost 8 bases; unmatched junction nucleotides: 9. Written as DNA, the CDR3 is TGCGCCAGCAGCCACCTCCGGCACGGGGGGGGGGAGCTGTTTTTT. Amino acids: CASSHLRHGGGELFF.

The sample holds many counts of this clonotype. The DNA of the CDR3 is TGTGCCTGGAGGGCGGGAGAGGCCAAAAACATTCAGTACTTC. This translates into CAWRAGEAKNIQYF. V usage is TRBV30 and J usage is TRBJ2-4; 7 nucleotides agree with TRBD2. The CDR3 is 14 amino acids. Germline CDR1 GTSNPN, CDR2 SVGIG (reference sequence). The junction had 3 bases not matched to a gene; V was cut back by 3 bases and J by 1 base.

At least ten counts were recorded for this clonotype. J is TRBJ2-5 and V is TRBV4-1; TRBD1 might be the D (5 bases). V dropped 1 base and J dropped 3 bases, with 6 bases sitting between them. The CDR3 is 13 amino acids. Germline CDR1 reads MGHRA; CDR2 reads YSYEKL. The CDR3: CASSQGTKETQYF. The CDR3 bases are TGCGCCAGCAGCCAAGGGACAAAAGAGACCCAGTACTTC.

This clonotype has at least ten counts. This chain links TRBV6-6 with TRBJ1-2; TRBD1 aligns across 7 bases. This CDR3 spans 15 amino acids. Germline CDR1 reads MNHNY; CDR2 reads SVGAGI (reference sequence). The trim removed 7 bases at V and 4 bases at J, leaving 12 bases unmatched. CDR3 nucleotides: TGTGCCAGCAACTCCGGGACAGCGGGGGTCTATGGCTACACCTTC. Its translation: CASNSGTAGVYGYTF.

Ten or more counts support this clonotype. The chain combines TRBV5-6 with TRBJ2-1; 13 bases line up with TRBD2. Germline trimming cut 3 bases from V and 8 bases from J; bases unmatched to any gene: 5. Germline V lookup: CDR1 SGHDT, CDR2 YYEEEE. CDR3 length equals 15 residues. The CDR3 region has the DNA TGTGCCAGCAGCTACATACTAGCGGGAGGGGATGAGCAGTTCTTC. The encoded protein is CASSYILAGGDEQFF.

This clonotype came up many times. V is TRBV11-1 and J is TRBJ2-2; D is undetermined. V lost 2 bases and J 7 bases, leaving 8 bases between the germline ends. The CDR3 loop spans 13 amino acids. Germline V lookup: CDR1 SGHAT, CDR2 FQDESV (reference sequence). The CDR3 coding sequence is TGTGCCAGCAGCTTATTCTCGATCGGGGAGCTGTTTTTT. Residues: CASSLFSIGELFF.

This clonotype was seen only once. This may be a read error, as it is one base from a much larger clone. The rearrangement uses TRBV7-9 and TRBJ2-5, with a possible D match to TRBD1 (5 bases). The germline CDR1 and CDR2 sequences are SEHNR and FQNEAQ (reference sequence). The CDR3 is made up of 13 amino acids. CDR3: CVSKKGLGETQYF. CDR3 coding DNA: TGTGTCAGCAAAAAGGGGCTGGGGGAGACCCAGTACTTC.

A few counts support this clonotype. At one of its ends the junction is not consistent with the germline gene, which may arise from a read error. The rearrangement joins TRBV28 to TRBJ2-7; 8 bases are shared with TRBD1. CDR1 is MDHEN and CDR2 is SYDVKM in the germline V gene. The CDR3 is made up of 12 amino acids. CDR3 sequence (DNA): TGTGCCAGCAGTTTAGCCAACCCGGGACAGGAATTC. This sequence encodes CASSLANPGQEF.